This entry lists 26 T cell receptor beta chains sequenced from one sample in a study of spatial heterogeneity in lung cancer. TCRdb reprocessed the 5' RACE reads via MiXCR and lists one record per CDR3 protein. The data contain about 85,000 distinct CDR3 sequences, approximately 20% of them seen just once; the ten biggest clones take up around 5.9%. Time point reported: sample taken at primary tumor resection. Sequencing of whole RNA from tumor, nontumor lung or frozen PBMC involved no sorting. The sequencing used PBMCs, collected at surgery. The receptors were gathered from a male donor with early-stage non-small cell lung cancer.

This clonotype was counted ten times or more. The chain combines TRBV9 with TRBJ2-7; D may be TRBD2 (6 bases). The V end was cut by 3 bases, the J end by 4 bases, with 14 bases between. The CDR3 contains 14 residues. Per germline, CDR1 SGDLS and CDR2 YYNGEE. CDR3 protein: CASSAGSRAYEQYF. CDR3 sequence (DNA): TGTGCCAGCAGCGCCGGGAGCAGGGCGTACGAGCAGTACTTC. Combining the CDR3 with reference TRBV9 and TRBJ2-7 gives the whole variable domain DSGVTQTPKHLITATGQRVTLRCSPRSGDLSVYWYQQSLDQGLQFLIQYYNGEERAKGNILERFSAQQFPDLHSELNLSSLELGDSALYFCASSAGSRAYEQYFGPGTRLTVT.

This clonotype was observed a few times. This chain connects TRBV7-8 to TRBJ2-3; 7 positions agree with TRBD2. This CDR3 has 15 residues. V shed 5 bases and J 0 bases; nucleotides not matched to a gene: 5. CDR1 and CDR2 from the germline V gene are SGHVS and FQNEAQ. The CDR3 nucleotides are TGTGCCAGCAGCAGAAGCGGGGTTAGCACAGATACGCAGTATTTT. Translating it yields CASSRSGVSTDTQYF. Filled out from reference TRBV7-8 and TRBJ2-3, the complete variable domain reads GAGVSQSPRYKVAKRGQDVALRCDPISGHVSLFWYQQALGQGPEFLTYFQNEAQLDKSGLPSDRFFAERPEGSVSTLKIQRTQQEDSAVYLCASSRSGVSTDTQYFGPGTRLTVL.

The CDR3, as DNA: TGCGCCAGCACTTACGGACCCAACACCGGGGAGCTGTTTTTT. Protein product: CASTYGPNTGELFF. The chain recombines TRBV5-1 with TRBJ2-2; D not resolved. The CDR3 length is 14 residues. V was trimmed by 6 bases and J by 2 bases, leaving 11 bases between them. Germline values: CDR1 SGHRS, CDR2 YFSETQ.

This clonotype has just a few counts. CDR3 coding DNA: TGTGCCAGCAGAACGGGGGCTAGCGGGAGCACTGAGCAGTTCTTC. Translated, it gives CASRTGASGSTEQFF. V gene TRBV28 combines with J gene TRBJ2-1, with TRBD2 identical over 10 bases. The V segment lost 6 bases and the J segment 9 bases; nucleotides outside the gene matches: 11. Germline values: CDR1 MDHEN, CDR2 SYDVKM. This CDR3 has 15 residues.

V is TRBV7-2 and J is TRBJ2-5, with D perhaps TRBD1 (5 bases). With 5 bases removed from V and 13 bases from J, the gap between germline ends came to 14 bases. CDR3 length equals 11 residues. CDR1 SGHTA and CDR2 FQGNSA come from the germline V gene. This CDR3 is CASSEQAQRYF. CDR3 nucleotide sequence: TGTGCCAGCAGCGAACAGGCTCAGCGGTACTTC.

There are a few counts of this clonotype. V is TRBV29-1 and J is TRBJ2-3; 9 bases agree with TRBD2. Per germline, CDR1 SQVTM and CDR2 ANQGSEA. With 4 bases clipped from V and 4 bases from J, the junction kept 15 bases outside the gene matches. This CDR3 comprises 17 residues. The CDR3 DNA sequence: TGCAGCGTTGCCTTACCCGTTAGCGGGAGTGCCGCAGATACGCAGTATTTT. Translated: CSVALPVSGSAADTQYF.

This clonotype was seen many times. V and J are TRBV10-3 and TRBJ2-3; D is possibly TRBD1 (6 bases). Germline CDR1 reads ENHRY; CDR2 reads SYGVKD. V was clipped by 3 bases and J by 1 base, with 11 bases between them. The CDR3 has 15 residues. The CDR3 loop is CAISDAGDGTDTQYF. Here the CDR3 DNA reads TGTGCCATCAGTGACGCAGGGGACGGCACAGATACGCAGTATTTT.

This clonotype has a count of ten or more. The rearrangement uses TRBV5-1 and TRBJ1-1; possible D gene TRBD1, 6 bases. Trimming took 3 bases from V and 2 from J, leaving 8 bases between them. This CDR3 spans 13 amino acids. Per the germline V gene, CDR1 is SGHRS and CDR2 is YFSETQ. In DNA form, the CDR3 reads TGCGCCAGCAGCTGGGGGGGCAACACTGAAGCTTTCTTT. Translation: CASSWGGNTEAFF.

This clonotype was observed a few times. V usage is TRBV28 and J usage is TRBJ1-5; 8 nucleotides align to TRBD1. Trimming removed 6 bases from V and 14 bases from J; junction bases left unmatched: 15. The CDR3 is made up of 14 amino acids. Per the germline V gene, CDR1 is MDHEN and CDR2 is SYDVKM. CDR3 DNA: TGTGCCAGCAGCATACCGGGACAGGCATCCCGTGAGCATTTT. Encoded protein: CASSIPGQASREHF.

This clonotype appeared a few times. The chain carries TRBV3-1 and TRBJ2-3; no clear D. Per the germline V gene, CDR1 is LGHDT and CDR2 is YNNKEL (reference sequence). The V gene lost 2 bases and the J gene lost 4 bases, with 10 bases spanning the gap. The CDR3 consists of 14 residues. The CDR3 reads CASSQNTGADTQYF. The DNA for the CDR3 is TGTGCCAGCAGCCAAAACACGGGTGCAGATACGCAGTATTTT.

The chain employs TRBV28 and TRBJ2-3; tentative D call: TRBD2 (5 bases). The CDR3 is 14 amino acids. CDR1 and CDR2 from the germline V gene are MDHEN and SYDVKM. Trimming stripped 3 bases from V and 4 bases from J, with 11 bases between. The CDR3 here is CASSLVGVADTQYF. CDR3 bases: TGTGCCAGCAGTTTGGTCGGGGTCGCAGATACGCAGTATTTT. Full variable domain (missing parts from reference TRBV28 and TRBJ2-3): DVKVTQSSRYLVKRTGEKVFLECVQDMDHENMFWYRQDPGLGLRLIYFSYDVKMKEKGDIPEGYSVSREKKERFSLILESASTNQTSMYLCASSLVGVADTQYFGPGTRLTVL.

This clonotype has just one count. A much larger clone is a single base away; this may be a read error. The chain is built from TRBV10-3 and TRBJ1-6, with 10 bases lining up with TRBD1. CDR1 is ENHRY and CDR2 is SYGVKD in the germline V gene. This CDR3 comprises 14 residues. CDR3 in amino acids: CAIRGTGENSPFHF. CDR3 in DNA: TGTGCCATCAGGGGGACAGGGGAGAATTCACCCTTCCACTTT.

CDR3 DNA: TGCGCCAGCAGCTTTGAGGGGGGAAATTGGGACACGCAGTATTTT. This codes for CASSFEGGNWDTQYF. The rearrangement joins TRBV5-1 to TRBJ2-3; TRBD1 or TRBD2 may be the D gene (6 bases each). With 2 bases removed from V and 9 bases from J, the gap between germline ends came to 19 bases. This CDR3 has 15 amino acids. CDR1 and CDR2 from the germline V gene are SGHRS and YFSETQ. The full variable domain, its missing parts supplied by reference TRBV5-1 and TRBJ2-3, is KAGVTQTPRYLIKTRGQQVTLSCSPISGHRSVSWYQQTPGQGLQFLFEYFSETQRNKGNFPGRFSGRQFSNSRSEMNVSTLELGDSALYLCASSFEGGNWDTQYFGPGTRLTVL.

With respect to this clonotype: A junction end diverges from the germline sequence, so it may reflect a read error. This chain uses TRBV19 with TRBJ2-5, with 8 bases identical to TRBD1. The germline V gene encodes CDR1 LNHDA and CDR2 SQIVND (reference sequence). This CDR3 contains 14 residues. The CDR3 nucleotides are TGTGCCAGTAGCATAGGACAGGGTTACGGGACCCAGTACTTC. As protein: CASSIGQGYGTQYF.

This clonotype was observed a few times. V is TRBV4-3 and J is TRBJ2-3, with 9 bases aligning to TRBD2. Germline loops: CDR1 LGHNA, CDR2 YSLEER. This CDR3 has 15 amino acids. V dropped 2 bases and J dropped 3; count of bases not matched to a gene: 3. The CDR3 spells CASSQSSGVTDTQYF. The CDR3 coding sequence is TGCGCCAGCAGCCAATCTAGCGGGGTGACAGATACGCAGTATTTT.

About this clonotype itself: A much more abundant neighbour one base away suggests this may be a read error. J is TRBJ1-1 and V is TRBV12-3 or TRBV12-4, with D unresolved. This CDR3 comprises 13 residues. The ends were cut back, 1 base at V and 4 bases at J, with 7 bases in the middle. Here the CDR3 DNA reads TGTGCCAGCAGTTTAGGGGCGGGCACTGAAGCTTTCTTT. Residues: CASSLGAGTEAFF.

Concerning this clonotype: Without the conserved terminal phenylalanine or tryptophan, this CDR3 likely stems from a read error. V gene TRBV24-1 combines with J gene TRBJ1-4, with 7 bases identical to TRBD1. CDR3 length: 14 amino acids. After removal of 6 bases from V and 6 bases from J, the junction contained 6 bases not matched to a gene. CDR1 is KGHDR and CDR2 is SFDVKD in the germline V gene. CDR3 coding DNA: TGTGCCACCAGTAGACAGGGCGACGATGAAAAACTGTTTTCT. Encoded protein: CATSRQGDDEKLFS.

The chain couples TRBV20-1 to TRBJ2-7; possibly TRBD1 for D (6 bases). Germline V gene data show CDR1 as DFQATT and CDR2 as SNEGSKA (reference sequence). The CDR3 totals 15 residues. With 3 bases removed from V and 3 bases from J, the gap between germline ends came to 18 bases. Here the CDR3 reads CSARSFGQSDYEQYF. The CDR3 region has the DNA TGCAGTGCTAGGTCCTTCGGACAGTCTGACTACGAGCAGTACTTC.

This clonotype was seen at least ten times. CDR3 sequence reads: CASSQMLADNYEQYF. In nucleotides, the CDR3 is TGTGCCAGCAGCCAAATGCTAGCAGACAACTACGAGCAGTACTTC. The J gene is TRBJ2-7, the V gene TRBV16; D perhaps matches TRBD2 (5 bases). The CDR3 spans 15 residues. With 2 bases removed from V and 3 bases from J, the gap between germline ends came to 14 bases. From germline, CDR1 is KGHSY and CDR2 FQNENV.

V gene TRBV28 combines with J gene TRBJ2-5, with 12 bases identical to TRBD1. Per the germline V gene, CDR1 is MDHEN and CDR2 is SYDVKM. CDR3 length: 16 amino acids. The trim removed 4 bases at V and 9 bases at J, leaving 12 bases unmatched. The CDR3 loop reads CASSSPGQGAPGAQYF. As DNA, the CDR3 is TGTGCCAGCAGTTCCCCGGGACAGGGGGCACCTGGGGCCCAGTACTTC.

The rearrangement uses TRBV6-2 or TRBV6-3 and TRBJ1-1; D is ambiguous. Germline values: CDR1 MNHEY, CDR2 SVGEGT. Trimming removed 2 bases at V and 2 bases at J, with 3 bases between. CDR3 length: 12 residues. In DNA, the CDR3 is TGTGCCAGCAGTTACGTAAACACTGAAGCTTTCTTT. The encoded protein is CASSYVNTEAFF.

This chain connects TRBV2 to TRBJ1-1; tentatively, D is TRBD1 (6 bases). Germline V gene sequence: CDR1 SNHLY, CDR2 FYNNEI. The CDR3 runs to 15 residues. Trimming removed 3 bases from V and 0 bases from J, with 11 bases in between. The CDR3 nucleotides read TGTGCCAGCAGTGAGCAGGGGCCGATGAACACTGAAGCTTTCTTT. Its protein is CASSEQGPMNTEAFF. Combining the CDR3 with reference TRBV2 and TRBJ1-1 gives the whole variable domain EPEVTQTPSHQVTQMGQEVILRCVPISNHLYFYWYRQILGQKVEFLVSFYNNEISEKSEIFDDQFSVERPDGSNFTLKIRSTKLEDSAMYFCASSEQGPMNTEAFFGQGTRLTVV.

This clonotype was observed a handful of times. V is TRBV7-9 and J is TRBJ2-2, with D uncertain. The CDR3 has 13 residues. The ends were cut back, 5 bases at V and 2 bases at J, with 6 bases in the middle. Looked up from germline, CDR1 is SEHNR and CDR2 is FQNEAQ (reference sequence). CDR3 in amino acids: CASSRGNTGELFF. The CDR3 region has the DNA TGTGCCAGCAGCCGCGGAAACACCGGGGAGCTGTTTTTT.

As regards this clonotype: A much larger clone lies one base from this, so it may be a read error. The gene calls are TRBV7-9 and TRBJ2-7, with D hard to call. V lost 0 bases and J lost 5, with 2 bases in between. Germline V lookup: CDR1 SEHNR, CDR2 FQNEAQ (reference sequence). The CDR3 has 11 amino acids. The CDR3 here is CASSLANEQYF. CDR3 DNA: TGTGCCAGCAGCTTAGCCAACGAGCAGTACTTC.

The chain is built from TRBV30 and TRBJ1-5; D possibly corresponds to TRBD1 (5 bases). Looked up from germline, CDR1 is GTSNPN and CDR2 is SVGIG (reference sequence). V lost 3 bases to trimming and J lost 4 bases, with 10 bases between them. The CDR3 is 13 amino acids. The CDR3 DNA reads as TGTGCCTGGAGCGCAGGGTCTAATCAGCCCCAGCATTTT. It specifies CAWSAGSNQPQHF.

This sequence joins TRBV6-5 and TRBJ1-1; no clear D. The CDR3 consists of 12 residues. V lost 7 bases, J lost 6 bases, and 12 bases lay in between. Germline-derived CDR1 and CDR2 are MNHEY and SVGAGI. The CDR3 loop is CASTIPGAEAFF. The CDR3 DNA reads TGTGCCAGCACCATCCCCGGGGCTGAAGCTTTCTTT.